These 22 T cell receptor beta chains came from one sample sequenced in a study of cytomegalovirus exposure and HLA in healthy donors (dated by TCRdb to about 2017). To prepare the library, the immunoSEQ multiplex PCR assay was applied. A mixture of 60 forward primers for TCR Vbeta segments and 13 reverse primers for TCR Jbeta segments was used in the multiplex PCR. The source is immuneACCESS, and TCRdb retained only in-frame sequences with V and J called. Part of the clones is not carried over; for the studies checked, unresolved V genes explain less than half of this, and the remainder is unexplained. The table kept for this sample lists 50,000 or so clones. The top ten hold roughly 9.6% of the sample. Sequencing was carried out using PBMCs. Receptors were obtained from a man in his forties or fifties in good health and CMV-seropositive.

The chain's CDR3 is CASSQDGQGGANVLTF. The CDR3 DNA reads as TGCGCCAGCAGCCAAGACGGACAAGGAGGGGCCAACGTCCTGACTTTC. The rearrangement uses TRBV4-3 and TRBJ2-6; TRBD1 is a possible D gene (5 bases). Trimming removed 0 bases at V and 4 bases at J, with 10 bases between. The CDR3 spans 16 residues. Germline CDR1 and CDR2: LGHNA and YSLEER.

This sequence joins TRBV13 and TRBJ1-1; no clear D gene. The CDR3 has 15 amino acids. V gave up 0 bases and J gave up 1 base, with 9 bases separating them. The germline V gene encodes CDR1 PRHDT and CDR2 FYEKMQ (reference sequence). DNA of the CDR3: TGTGCCAGCAGCTTAGGGGGCCTCGGGAACACTGAAGCTTTCTTT. Translation: CASSLGGLGNTEAFF.

The J gene is TRBJ2-3, the V gene TRBV2; 7 nucleotides line up with TRBD2. The CDR3 covers 17 residues. Looked up from germline, CDR1 is SNHLY and CDR2 is FYNNEI. Trimming took 3 bases from V and 4 from J; bases not matched to a gene: 13. CDR3 bases: TGTGCCAGCAGTGAGGGTCCTAGCGGTTATAGGGCAGATACGCAGTATTTT. It encodes CASSEGPSGYRADTQYF.

J is TRBJ2-7 and V is TRBV7-9; D unclear. Germline CDR1 reads SEHNR; CDR2 reads FQNEAQ (reference sequence). This CDR3 has 12 residues. V lost 1 base, J lost 2 bases, and 3 bases lay in between. The CDR3 DNA follows: TGTGCCAGCAGCTTAGACACCTACGAGCAGTACTTC. Amino acid sequence: CASSLDTYEQYF.

The genes are TRBV7-3 and TRBJ2-7; 7 bases agree with TRBD1. Trimming cost V 5 bases and J 1 base; bases outside gene matches: 8. CDR1 SGHTA and CDR2 FQGTGA come from the germline V gene. CDR3 size: 15 residues. The CDR3 DNA sequence: TGTGCCAGCAGCCCAGGACAGGATCCTTCCTACGAGCAGTACTTC. This encodes CASSPGQDPSYEQYF.

The CDR3 sequence is CASSPLRQNTEAFF. Here the CDR3 DNA reads TGTGCCAGCAGCCCCCTACGACAGAACACTGAAGCTTTCTTT. The J gene is TRBJ1-1, the V gene TRBV7-8; D call uncertain. The CDR3 consists of 14 residues. The germline V gene has CDR1 SGHVS and CDR2 FQNEAQ. V was pared by 5 bases and J by 1 base, with 11 bases between.

V and J are TRBV7-8 and TRBJ1-6; TRBD1 matches at 8 bases. This CDR3 comprises 13 residues. Germline trimming cut 3 bases from V and 16 bases from J; bases unmatched to any gene: 8. Germline loops: CDR1 SGHVS, CDR2 FQNEAQ. CDR3 DNA sequence: TGTGCCAGCAGCTTTGTAGACAGGGGTGAACTCCACTTT. Amino acid sequence: CASSFVDRGELHF. The entire variable domain, with the rest obtained from reference TRBV7-8 and TRBJ1-6, is as follows: GAGVSQSPRYKVAKRGQDVALRCDPISGHVSLFWYQQALGQGPEFLTYFQNEAQLDKSGLPSDRFFAERPEGSVSTLKIQRTQQEDSAVYLCASSFVDRGELHFGNGTRLTVT.

This chain links TRBV7-2 with TRBJ2-5; 7 bases align to TRBD1. With V trimmed by 4 bases and J by 4 bases, 6 bases remained unmatched. This CDR3 spans 14 amino acids. Germline V gene data show CDR1 as SGHTA and CDR2 as FQGNSA. The CDR3 protein is CASSSDRASETQYF. As DNA, the CDR3 is TGTGCCAGCAGCTCCGACAGGGCCTCAGAGACCCAGTACTTC.

This clone shows up as medium-sized by frequency. The rearrangement links TRBV7-3 to TRBJ2-1; the D is unclear. CDR3 size: 13 residues. Deletions cut 1 base from V and 6 bases from J, with 7 bases between. Looked up from germline, CDR1 is SGHTA and CDR2 is FQGTGA. CDR3 nucleotides: TGTGCCAGCAGCTTAAACCCTAGCAATGAGCAGTTCTTC. Translated, it gives CASSLNPSNEQFF.

The chain uses TRBV19 and TRBJ2-5, with 14 positions matching TRBD2. Germline V gene lookup returns CDR1 LNHDA and CDR2 SQIVND (reference sequence). CDR3 length equals 17 residues. Unmatched junction bases numbered 5, after V lost 3 bases and J lost 2 bases. CDR3 residues: CASSIRRLAGGQETQYF. The DNA of the CDR3 is TGTGCCAGTAGTATTCGGCGACTAGCGGGGGGGCAAGAGACCCAGTACTTC.

The chain recombines TRBV7-2 with TRBJ2-3, with TRBD2 matching 9 bases. This CDR3 region has 16 residues. Losses at the gene ends were 1 base for V and 4 bases for J; bases not matched to a gene: 6. The V gene's germline CDR1 is SGHTA and CDR2 FQGNSA. DNA of the CDR3: TGTGCCAGCAGCTTAGTTGGCGGGAGGGCCCCAGATACGCAGTATTTT. Translated: CASSLVGGRAPDTQYF.

The CDR3 DNA reads as TGCAGCCGCGGGGAGACCCAGTACTTC. Translated, it gives CSRGETQYF. This chain links TRBV29-1 with TRBJ2-5; weak D call: TRBD2 (5 bases). With 8 bases removed from V and 5 bases from J, the gap between germline ends came to 6 bases. CDR3 size: 9 residues. CDR1 is SQVTM and CDR2 is ANQGSEA in the germline V gene.

The chain employs TRBV6-7 and TRBJ1-4; 7 bases map to TRBD1. TRBV6-7 is an open reading frame whose function is uncertain. Germline trimming cut 6 bases from V and 0 bases from J; bases unmatched to any gene: 4. The CDR3 is 15 residues long. The DNA for the CDR3 is TGTGCCAGCAGCCAAGACAGGGCAACTAATGAAAAACTGTTTTTT. Its protein is CASSQDRATNEKLFF.

The V call is TRBV27, the J call TRBJ2-7; 7 bases match TRBD1. CDR3 length equals 15 residues. Germline trimming cut 5 bases from V and 5 bases from J; bases unmatched to any gene: 12. Germline CDR1 and CDR2: MNHEY and SMNVEV (reference sequence). CDR3 in DNA: TGTGCCAGCAGTCTCACAGGGGTCCTTGTCCACGAGCAGTACTTC. This sequence encodes CASSLTGVLVHEQYF.

This chain joins TRBV18 and TRBJ1-1; D perhaps matches TRBD1 (6 bases). This CDR3 is built from 16 residues. V shed 6 bases and J shed 3 bases, with 20 bases lying between them. Germline CDR1 KGHSH, CDR2 LQKENI. CDR3 coding DNA: TGTGCCAGCTCCCCTGGGGGGGGCCTGGTTGACACTGAAGCTTTCTTT. It is translated as CASSPGGGLVDTEAFF.

This chain connects TRBV10-3 to TRBJ2-7; perhaps TRBD1 as D (7 bases). There are 12 residues in the CDR3. Germline V gene lookup returns CDR1 ENHRY and CDR2 SYGVKD. The germline V and J ends were trimmed by 5 bases and 5 bases, with 10 bases remaining between them. This CDR3 reads CAISFRGDEQYF. The CDR3 DNA reads as TGTGCCATCAGTTTCAGGGGGGACGAGCAGTACTTC.

The V and J genes are TRBV19 and TRBJ2-7; 10 positions agree with TRBD1. The CDR3 totals 14 residues. V was pared by 7 bases and J by 0 bases, with 3 bases of the junction left unmatched. Germline V gene lookup returns CDR1 LNHDA and CDR2 SQIVND (reference sequence). This CDR3 is CASTGTGVSYEQYF. The CDR3 nucleotides are TGTGCCAGTACTGGGACAGGGGTCTCCTACGAGCAGTACTTC.

The chain combines TRBV28 with TRBJ2-3; TRBD1 matches 7 bases. V gave up 2 bases and J gave up 2 bases; unmatched junction bases: 4. In germline, CDR1 is MDHEN, CDR2 SYDVKM. The CDR3 totals 15 residues. Here the CDR3 DNA reads TGTGCCAGCAGTTTAATGGGACAGCTCACAGATACGCAGTATTTT. It specifies CASSLMGQLTDTQYF.

This rearrangement joins TRBV7-2 to TRBJ1-6, with D possibly being TRBD1 (6 bases). Trimming cost V 4 bases and J 13 bases, with 23 bases left between them. CDR3 length: 16 residues. CDR1 and CDR2 from the germline V gene are SGHTA and FQGNSA. The CDR3 sequence is CASSSLGAAGVTPLHF. The CDR3 DNA follows: TGTGCCAGCAGCTCCCTGGGGGCGGCCGGGGTCACCCCCCTCCACTTT.

The J gene is TRBJ2-7, the V gene TRBV28, with D hard to call. V was shortened by 6 bases and J by 5 bases, with 11 bases between the two germline ends. The V gene's germline CDR1 is MDHEN and CDR2 SYDVKM. The CDR3 is made up of 12 amino acids. The CDR3 region is CASSTATHEQYF. CDR3 in DNA: TGTGCCAGCAGCACAGCCACCCACGAGCAGTACTTC.

The chain joins TRBV4-2 to TRBJ2-3; 9 nucleotides align to TRBD2. The CDR3 sequence is 17 residues long. CDR1 is LGHNA, CDR2 YNFKEQ, per germline. J was trimmed by 3 bases and V by 0 bases; bases with no gene match: 7. Here the CDR3 reads CASSQEFTSGRTDTQYF. The CDR3 region has the DNA TGTGCCAGCAGCCAAGAGTTCACTAGCGGGCGTACAGATACGCAGTATTTT.

This chain uses TRBV19 with TRBJ1-2; TRBD1 matches at 9 bases. This CDR3 has 15 residues. Trimming at V came to 2 bases and at J to 7 bases, leaving 8 bases not matched to a gene. The germline V gene has CDR1 LNHDA and CDR2 SQIVND (reference sequence). In DNA form, the CDR3 reads TGTGCCAGTAGTATATCCGGGACAGGGAGTGGTGGCTACACCTTC. Translated, it gives CASSISGTGSGGYTF.